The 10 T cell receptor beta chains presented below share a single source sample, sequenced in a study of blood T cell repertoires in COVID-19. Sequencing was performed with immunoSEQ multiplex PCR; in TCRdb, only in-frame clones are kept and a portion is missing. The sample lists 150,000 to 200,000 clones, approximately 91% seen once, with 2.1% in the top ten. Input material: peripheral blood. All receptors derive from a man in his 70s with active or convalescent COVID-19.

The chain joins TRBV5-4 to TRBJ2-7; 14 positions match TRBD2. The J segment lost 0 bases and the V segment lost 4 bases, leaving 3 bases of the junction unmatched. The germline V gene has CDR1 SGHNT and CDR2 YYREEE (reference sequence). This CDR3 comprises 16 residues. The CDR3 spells CASSPGLAGVSYEQYF. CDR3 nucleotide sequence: TGTGCCAGCAGCCCGGGACTAGCGGGGGTCTCCTACGAGCAGTACTTC. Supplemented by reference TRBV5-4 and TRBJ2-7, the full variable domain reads ETGVTQSPTHLIKTRGQQVTLRCSSQSGHNTVSWYQQALGQGPQFIFQYYREEENGRGNFPPRFSGLQFPNYSSELNVNALELDDSALYLCASSPGLAGVSYEQYFGPGTRLTVT.

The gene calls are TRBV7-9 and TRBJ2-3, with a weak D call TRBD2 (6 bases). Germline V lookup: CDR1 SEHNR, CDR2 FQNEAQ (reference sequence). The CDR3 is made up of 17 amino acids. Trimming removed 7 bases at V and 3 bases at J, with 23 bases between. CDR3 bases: TGTGCCAGCACACTCACAGGTCGTTTAGGAGGGACAGATACGCAGTATTTT. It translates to CASTLTGRLGGTDTQYF. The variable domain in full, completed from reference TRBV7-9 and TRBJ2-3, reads DTGVSQNPRHKITKRGQNVTFRCDPISEHNRLYWYRQTLGQGPEFLTYFQNEAQLEKSRLLSDRFSAERPKGSFSTLEIQRTEQGDSAMYLCASTLTGRLGGTDTQYFGPGTRLTVL.

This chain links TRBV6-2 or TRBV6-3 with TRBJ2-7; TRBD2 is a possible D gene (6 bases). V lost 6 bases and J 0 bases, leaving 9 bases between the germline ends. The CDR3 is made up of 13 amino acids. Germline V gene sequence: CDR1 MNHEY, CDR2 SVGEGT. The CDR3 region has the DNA TGTGCCAGCAGCAGGACTATCTCCTACGAGCAGTACTTC. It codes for CASSRTISYEQYF.

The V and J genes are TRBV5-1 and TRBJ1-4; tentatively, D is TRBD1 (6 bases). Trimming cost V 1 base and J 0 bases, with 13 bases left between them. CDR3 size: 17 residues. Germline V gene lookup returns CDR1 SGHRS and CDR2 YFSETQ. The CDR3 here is CASSLTSWTATNEKLFF. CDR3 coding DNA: TGCGCCAGCAGCTTGACATCCTGGACAGCAACTAATGAAAAACTGTTTTTT. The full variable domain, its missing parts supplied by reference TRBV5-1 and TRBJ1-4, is KAGVTQTPRYLIKTRGQQVTLSCSPISGHRSVSWYQQTPGQGLQFLFEYFSETQRNKGNFPGRFSGRQFSNSRSEMNVSTLELGDSALYLCASSLTSWTATNEKLFFGSGTQLSVL.

The CDR3 nucleotides read TGTGCCAGCAGGGAGATGACAGGGTACTATGGCTACACCTTC. Protein: CASREMTGYYGYTF. V usage is TRBV2 and J usage is TRBJ1-2, with TRBD1 matching 7 bases. Trimming took 6 bases from V and 3 from J; bases not matched to a gene: 7. The CDR3 loop spans 14 amino acids. CDR1 is SNHLY and CDR2 is FYNNEI in the germline V gene.

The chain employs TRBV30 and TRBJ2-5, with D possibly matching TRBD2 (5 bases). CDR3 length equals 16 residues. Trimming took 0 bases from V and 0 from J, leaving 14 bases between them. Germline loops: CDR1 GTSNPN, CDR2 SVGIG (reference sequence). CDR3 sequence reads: CAWSVYEGMYQETQYF. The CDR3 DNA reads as TGTGCCTGGAGTGTATACGAGGGAATGTACCAAGAGACCCAGTACTTC.

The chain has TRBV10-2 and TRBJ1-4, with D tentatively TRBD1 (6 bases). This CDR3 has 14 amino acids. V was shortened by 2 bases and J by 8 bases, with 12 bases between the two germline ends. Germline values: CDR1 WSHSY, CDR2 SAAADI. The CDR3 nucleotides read TGCGCCAGCAGTGAGCTGGGGGGGCGGGAAAAACTGTTTTTT. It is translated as CASSELGGREKLFF.

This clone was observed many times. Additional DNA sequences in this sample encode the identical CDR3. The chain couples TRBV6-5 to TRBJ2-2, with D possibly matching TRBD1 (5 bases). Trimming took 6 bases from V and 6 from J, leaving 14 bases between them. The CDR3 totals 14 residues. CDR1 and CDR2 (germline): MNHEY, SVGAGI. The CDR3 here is CASSSTQGSGELFF. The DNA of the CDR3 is TGTGCCAGCAGCTCTACCCAGGGTTCCGGGGAGCTGTTTTTT.

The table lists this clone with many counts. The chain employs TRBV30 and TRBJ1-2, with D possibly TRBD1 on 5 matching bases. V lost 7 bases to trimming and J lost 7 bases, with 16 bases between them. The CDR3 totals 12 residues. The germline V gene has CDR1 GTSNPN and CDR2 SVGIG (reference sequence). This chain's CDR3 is CALQAPGGGYTF. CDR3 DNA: TGTGCCTTACAGGCGCCGGGAGGTGGCTACACCTTC.

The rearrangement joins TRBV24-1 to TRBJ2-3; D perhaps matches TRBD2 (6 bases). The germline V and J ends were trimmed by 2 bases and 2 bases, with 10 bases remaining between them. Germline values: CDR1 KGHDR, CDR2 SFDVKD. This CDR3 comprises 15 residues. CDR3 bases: TGTGCCACCAGTGATTGGGCTAGCGCCACAGATACGCAGTATTTT. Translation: CATSDWASATDTQYF.